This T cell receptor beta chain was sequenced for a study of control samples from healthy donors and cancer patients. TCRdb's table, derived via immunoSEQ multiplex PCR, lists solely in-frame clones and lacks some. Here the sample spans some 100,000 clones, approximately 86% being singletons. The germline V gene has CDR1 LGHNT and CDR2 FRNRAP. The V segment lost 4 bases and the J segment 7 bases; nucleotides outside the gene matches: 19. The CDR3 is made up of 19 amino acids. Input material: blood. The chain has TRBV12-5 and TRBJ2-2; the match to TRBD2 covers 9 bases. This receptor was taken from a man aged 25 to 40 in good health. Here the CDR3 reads CASGSPTSFSGSDVGELFF. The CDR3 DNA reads TGTGCTAGTGGTTCCCCAACCTCATTTAGCGGGAGTGATGTCGGGGAGCTGTTTTTT. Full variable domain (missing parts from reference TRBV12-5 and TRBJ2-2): DARVTQTPRHKVTEMGQEVTMRCQPILGHNTVFWYRQTMMQGLELLAYFRNRAPLDDSGMPKDRFSAEMPDATLATLKIQPSEPRDSAVYFCASGSPTSFSGSDVGELFFGEGSRLTVL.